This T cell receptor (beta chain) was obtained from a study of T-cell reconstitution after alpha-beta-depleted transplantation in children. Findings and limits, study-wide: Expanded graft clones numbering several hundred reportedly gave rise to alpha-beta T cells about two months after transplant. At day 60, the high TCRbeta diversity found in some patients originated from recipient T cells and thymic progenitors that had survived. T-cell counts and diversity at one year following transplant were attributed mainly to newly produced T cells.

Unique molecular identifiers were incorporated during preparation of the TCRbeta library. MiXCR, applied by TCRdb to the PCR reads, yields one record per CDR3 protein. The profile shows fewer than 350,000 distinct CDR3 sequences, 9.5% to 13% of them singletons. There are many counts of this clonotype. The antigen is undetermined. Germline V gives CDR1 MDHEN, CDR2 SYDVKM. The CDR3 totals 16 residues. With 0 bases removed from V and 0 bases from J, the gap between germline ends came to 12 bases. This material consisted of PBMCs, taken before TCRalphabeta/CD19-depleted stem cell transplant. This chain joins TRBV28 and TRBJ2-7, with D perhaps TRBD2 (7 bases). The sequence was collected from a boy under two years old with acute myeloid leukemia, due to receive a stem cell transplant. The chain's CDR3 is CASSLWAGDYSYEQYF. CDR3 nucleotides: TGTGCCAGCAGTTTATGGGCAGGGGACTACTCCTACGAGCAGTACTTC.